This TCR beta chain appears in the sequencing data of a study of cytomegalovirus exposure and HLA in healthy donors. Findings and caveats of the study: About 87% or about 30% of the time was how often most TCR beta V segments were productive, according to an earlier analysis. The study designated 150 or so TCR beta chains cytomegalovirus-associated. Researchers reported in a later analysis that a missense DCLRE1C variant was tied to TCR beta V- and J-gene trimming.

PCR amplification relied on 60 Vbeta primers (plus 13 Jbeta primers). Profiled with immunoSEQ multiplex PCR; TCRdb holds only in-frame clones, not every one. The sample includes roughly 130,000 clones, 70% to 85% of them seen just once. This clone was picked up a small number of times. The antigen is undetermined. The ends lost 3 bases at V and 8 bases at J; junction bases unmatched: 2. This CDR3 is 15 amino acids long. In germline, CDR1 is SGHRS, CDR2 YFSETQ. This chain uses TRBV5-1 with TRBJ2-1; TRBD2 aligns across 16 bases. Sequencing was carried out using PBMCs. The TCR sequence derives from a boy between 5 and 17 years old in good health and CMV-seronegative. CDR3 in DNA: TGCGCCAGCAGCTCTGGGACTAGCGGGGGGGATGAGCAGTTCTTC. Translation gives CASSSGTSGGDEQFF.